These 3 T cell receptor beta chains originate from one sample sequenced in a study of human T cells and chemical hapten exposure. The time point was: patch test 1, 2 weeks after DPC sensitization. The treatment is: therapeutic diphenylcyclopropenone sensitization with weekly scalp DPC. TCRdb passed the RACE reads through MiXCR, listing each CDR3 protein once. The sample lists around 52,000 distinct CDR3 sequences; about a tenth were seen once. The material sequenced was whole blood, taken in connection with sensitization to the hapten diphenylcyclopropenone (DPC). Source of these receptors: a woman aged 40 to 50 with alopecia areata. Some clones in this sample may be carry-over from other donors' samples.

This clonotype was picked up a small number of times. The V and J genes are TRBV7-6 and TRBJ2-1; TRBD2 matches 10 bases. This CDR3 comprises 20 residues. The trim removed 2 bases at V and 7 bases at J, leaving 20 bases unmatched. CDR1 and CDR2 from the germline V gene are SGHVS and FNYEAQ. The CDR3 sequence: CASSLKGPPVTSGEINEQFF. The CDR3 DNA follows: TGTGCCAGCAGCTTAAAGGGACCCCCTGTTACTAGCGGGGAGATAAATGAGCAGTTCTTC.

On this clonotype: One junction end does not reproduce the germline sequence, and a read error may be involved. This sequence joins TRBV2 and TRBJ1-2; D call uncertain. The CDR3 length is 14 residues. The V gene's germline CDR1 is SNHLY and CDR2 FYNNEI. CDR3 in DNA: TGTGCCAACAGTCCCCCGTCAGGCAGCTATGGCTACACCTTC. Its translation is CANSPPSGSYGYTF.

This clonotype was observed many times. Here the CDR3 reads CASSQERGVTEAFF. The DNA of the CDR3 is TGCGCCAGCAGCCAAGAGAGGGGCGTCACTGAAGCTTTCTTT. The V call is TRBV4-3, the J call TRBJ1-1; D possibly corresponds to TRBD1 (5 bases). The germline CDR1 and CDR2 sequences are LGHNA and YSLEER. V was trimmed by 0 bases and J by 4 bases, leaving 9 bases between them. The CDR3 spans 14 residues.